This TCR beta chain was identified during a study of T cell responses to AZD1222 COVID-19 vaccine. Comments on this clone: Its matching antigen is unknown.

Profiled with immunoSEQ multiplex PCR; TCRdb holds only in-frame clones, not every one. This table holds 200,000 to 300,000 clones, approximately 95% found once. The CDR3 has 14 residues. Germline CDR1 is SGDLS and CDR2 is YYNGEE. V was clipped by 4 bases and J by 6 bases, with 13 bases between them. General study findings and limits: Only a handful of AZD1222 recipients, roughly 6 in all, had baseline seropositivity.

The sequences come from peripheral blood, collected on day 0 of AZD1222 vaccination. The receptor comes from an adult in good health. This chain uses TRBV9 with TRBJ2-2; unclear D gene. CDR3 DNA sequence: TGTGCCAGCAGCTCCCTTTTGGGTGCCGGGGAGCTGTTTTTT. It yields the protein CASSSLLGAGELFF. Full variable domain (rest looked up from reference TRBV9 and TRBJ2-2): DSGVTQTPKHLITATGQRVTLRCSPRSGDLSVYWYQQSLDQGLQFLIQYYNGEERAKGNILERFSAQQFPDLHSELNLSSLELGDSALYFCASSSLLGAGELFFGEGSRLTVL.